What follows is one TCR beta chain and its context. Its antigen remains unknown. Germline assignment: CDR1 SEHNR and CDR2 FQNEAQ (reference sequence). Trimming shortened V by 1 base and J by 6 bases, and 10 bases separated the two germline ends. The CDR3 spans 14 residues. This record belongs to a study of T cell repertoires in cytomegalovirus infection. About the study: Public TCR beta signatures indicated both CMV infection and matching HLA type.

MiXCR, run by TCRdb on the reads, gives a single entry per CDR3 protein. The sample includes approximately 110,000 distinct CDR3 sequences, about 30% of them seen just once. The source is a human donor in good health (CMV status not recorded). Some clones in this sample may be carry-over from other donors' samples. The sample here was CD8+ T cells from cultured PBMCs, taken from culture after CMV antigen stimulation. V and J are TRBV7-9 and TRBJ2-1; TRBD2 might be the D (5 bases). The chain's CDR3 is CASSLGEIGNEQFF. The CDR3 region has the DNA TGTGCCAGCAGCTTAGGGGAGATCGGCAATGAGCAGTTCTTC.